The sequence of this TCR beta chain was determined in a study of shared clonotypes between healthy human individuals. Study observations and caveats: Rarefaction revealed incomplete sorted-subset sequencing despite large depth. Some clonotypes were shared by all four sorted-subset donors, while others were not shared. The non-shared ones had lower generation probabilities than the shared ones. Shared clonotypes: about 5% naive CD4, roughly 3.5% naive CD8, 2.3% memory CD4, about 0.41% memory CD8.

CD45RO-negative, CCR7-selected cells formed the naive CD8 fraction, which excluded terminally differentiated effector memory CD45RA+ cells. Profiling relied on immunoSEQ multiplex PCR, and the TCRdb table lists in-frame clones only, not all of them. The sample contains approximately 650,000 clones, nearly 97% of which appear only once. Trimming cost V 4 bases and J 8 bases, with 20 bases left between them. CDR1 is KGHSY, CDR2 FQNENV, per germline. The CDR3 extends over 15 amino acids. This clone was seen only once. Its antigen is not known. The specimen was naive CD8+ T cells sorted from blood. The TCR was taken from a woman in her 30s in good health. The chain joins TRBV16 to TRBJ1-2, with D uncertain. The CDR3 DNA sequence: TGTGCCAGCAGCCTGAAATCCGCAGCCGCTAGAGGCTACACCTTC. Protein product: CASSLKSAAARGYTF.